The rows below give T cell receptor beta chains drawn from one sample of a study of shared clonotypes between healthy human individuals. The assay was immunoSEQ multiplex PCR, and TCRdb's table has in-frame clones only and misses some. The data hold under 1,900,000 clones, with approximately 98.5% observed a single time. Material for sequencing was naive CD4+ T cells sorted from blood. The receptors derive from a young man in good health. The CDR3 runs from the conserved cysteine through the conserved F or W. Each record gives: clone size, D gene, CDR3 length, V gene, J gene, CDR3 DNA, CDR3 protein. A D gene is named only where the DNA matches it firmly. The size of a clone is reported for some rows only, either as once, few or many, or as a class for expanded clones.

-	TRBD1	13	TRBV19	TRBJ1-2	TGTGCCAGTAGTGTTCGACAGGGTTATGGCTACACCTTC	CASSVRQGYGYTF
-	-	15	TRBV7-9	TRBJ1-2	TGTGCCAGCAGCTTAGAGACAGGAATTAACTATGGCTACACCTTC	CASSLETGINYGYTF
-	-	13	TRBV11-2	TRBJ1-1	TGTGCCAGCAGCCAAGTGCGATACGGGGCAGCTTTCTTT	CASSQVRYGAAFF
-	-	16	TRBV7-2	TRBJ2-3	TGTGCCAGCAGCAAAACCGGGACGGCCAGCACAGATACGCAGTATTTT	CASSKTGTASTDTQYF
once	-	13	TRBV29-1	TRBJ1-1	TGCAGCGTTGAAGATCCGGGCAGGTTGATGGCTTTCTTT	CSVEDPGRLMAFF
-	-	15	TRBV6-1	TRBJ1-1	TGTGCCAGCAGTCCTCGTACTCTAATGAACACTGAAGCTTTCTTT	CASSPRTLMNTEAFF
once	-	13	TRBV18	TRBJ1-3	TGTGCCAGCTCTAGAACGGGAGGAAACACCATATATTTT	CASSRTGGNTIYF
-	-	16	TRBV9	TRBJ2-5	TGTGCCAGCAGCGTAGCTATAAGGACAGATCAAGAGACCCAGTACTTC	CASSVAIRTDQETQYF
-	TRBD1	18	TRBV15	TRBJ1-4	TGTGCCACCAGCAGACCGGGACAGGGGGCGTTTGGTGATGAAAAACTGTTTTTT	CATSRPGQGAFGDEKLFF
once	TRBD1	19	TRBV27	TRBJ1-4	TGTGCCAGCAGTTTATTAGCCGTCGGGTCGACAGGGGTAAATGAAAAACTGTTTTTT	CASSLLAVGSTGVNEKLFF
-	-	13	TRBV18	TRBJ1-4	TGTGCCAGCTCACAGGGGCTAAATGAAAAACTGTTTTTT	CASSQGLNEKLFF
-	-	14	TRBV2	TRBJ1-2	TGTGCCAGCAGTGCGGGGAGGGGGAACTATGGCTACACCTTC	CASSAGRGNYGYTF
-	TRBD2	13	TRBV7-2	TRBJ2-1	TGTGCCAGCAGCTTAGTGTTGCGGGAGGACCAGTTCTTC	CASSLVLREDQFF
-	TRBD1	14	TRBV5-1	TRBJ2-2	TGCGCCAGTCAAAGGGACAGGAACACCGGGGAGCTGTTTTTT	CASQRDRNTGELFF
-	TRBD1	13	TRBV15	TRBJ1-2	TGTGCCACCGCGGGGACAGGGGCCCGTGGCTACACCTTC	CATAGTGARGYTF
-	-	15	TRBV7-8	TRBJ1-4	TGTGCCAGCAGCTTATTACTCTCAACTAATGAAAAACTGTTTTTT	CASSLLLSTNEKLFF
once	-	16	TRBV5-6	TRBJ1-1	TGTGCCAGCAGCTTTCGTGTTTCTTTTTGGAACACTGAAGCTTTCTTT	CASSFRVSFWNTEAFF
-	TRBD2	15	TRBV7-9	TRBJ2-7	TGTGCCAGCAGCCTCAGGGAGGGCTCCTACTACGAGCAGTACTTC	CASSLREGSYYEQYF
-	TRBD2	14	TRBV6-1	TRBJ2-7	TGTGCCAGCAGCTTTAGCGGGAGCTCCTACGAGCAGTACTTC	CASSFSGSSYEQYF
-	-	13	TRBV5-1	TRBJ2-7	TGCGCCAGCGCTGAAAGGGGGTTCCACGAGCAGTACTTC	CASAERGFHEQYF
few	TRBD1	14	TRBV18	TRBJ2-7	TGTGCCAGCTCACCGGGACAGGGCTCCTACGAGCAGTACTTC	CASSPGQGSYEQYF
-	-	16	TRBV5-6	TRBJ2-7	TGTGCCAGCAGCTTGGAACTACAGGGTTATCGCGACGAGCAGTACTTC	CASSLELQGYRDEQYF
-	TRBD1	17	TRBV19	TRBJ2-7	TGTGCCAGTAGTACGATGCTTACGGGACAGCGGACCTACGAGCAGTACTTC	CASSTMLTGQRTYEQYF
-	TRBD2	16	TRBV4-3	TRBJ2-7	TGCGCCAGCAGCCGATACAGGGTAGCGGGAGAAAACGAGCAGTACTTC	CASSRYRVAGENEQYF
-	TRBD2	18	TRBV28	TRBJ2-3	TGTGCCAGCAGTTTAGGCGGGAGGGCCCTCAATGTACTCGATACGCAGTATTTT	CASSLGGRALNVLDTQYF
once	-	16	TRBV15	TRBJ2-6	TGTGCCACTGCTCGGCTTCTGGGGTCTGGGGCCAACGTCCTGACTTTC	CATARLLGSGANVLTF
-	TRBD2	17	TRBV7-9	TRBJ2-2	TGTGCCAGCAGCCCTCCACGGGGGACTAGCCGAACCGGGGAGCTGTTTTTT	CASSPPRGTSRTGELFF
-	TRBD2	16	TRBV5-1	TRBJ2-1	TGCGCCAGCAGCTTGGCCATTGGACTAGAGTTCGATGCGCAGTTCTTC	CASSLAIGLEFDAQFF
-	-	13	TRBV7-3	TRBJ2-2	TGTGCCAGCAGCCGATCAAACACCGGGGAGCTGTTTTTT	CASSRSNTGELFF
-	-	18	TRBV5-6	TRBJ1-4	TGTGCCAGCAGCTTGGAGGGAGGACGTGTGCGGACTAATGAAAAACTGTTTTTT	CASSLEGGRVRTNEKLFF
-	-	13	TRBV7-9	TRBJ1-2	TGTGCCAGCAGCCACAGGGACAACTATGGCTACACCTTC	CASSHRDNYGYTF
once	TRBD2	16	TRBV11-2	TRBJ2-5	TGTGCCAGCAGCTTGGTTAGGCTAGCGGGAACAGAGACCCAGTACTTC	CASSLVRLAGTETQYF
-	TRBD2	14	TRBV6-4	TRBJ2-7	TGTGCCAGTATCCTTAGCGGGACCACCTACGAGCAGTACTTC	CASILSGTTYEQYF
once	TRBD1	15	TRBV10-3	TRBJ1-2	TGTGCCATCAGTGCCCCCGGGACAGCTGGCTCGGGCTACACCTTC	CAISAPGTAGSGYTF
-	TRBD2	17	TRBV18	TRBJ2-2	TGTGCCAGCTCTCCCAGGTCCGTAGCGGGATTTACCGGGGAGCTGTTTTTT	CASSPRSVAGFTGELFF
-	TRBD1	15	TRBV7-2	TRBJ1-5	TGTGCCAGCAGCTTATTGGGACAGGGCGTGGTGCCCCAGCATTTT	CASSLLGQGVVPQHF
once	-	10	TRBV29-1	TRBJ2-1	TGCAGCGTTAGAAATCATGAGCAGTTCTTC	CSVRNHEQFF
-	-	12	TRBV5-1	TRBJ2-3	TGCGCCAGCAGCTTGATGTCAGATACGCAGTATTTT	CASSLMSDTQYF
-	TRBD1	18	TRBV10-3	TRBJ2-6	TGTGCCATCAGTGAGTTGGGACAGGGCGTCTCTGGGGCCAACGTCCTGACTTTC	CAISELGQGVSGANVLTF
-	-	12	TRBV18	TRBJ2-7	TGTGCCAGCTCACGGGCCGCCTACGAGCAGTACTTC	CASSRAAYEQYF
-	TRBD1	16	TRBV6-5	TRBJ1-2	TGTGCCAGCAGTTACTCGAGGTTGACAGGGATCTATGGCTACACCTTC	CASSYSRLTGIYGYTF
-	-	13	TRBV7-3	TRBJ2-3	TGTGCCAGCAGCTTGTACAGTACAGATACGCAGTATTTT	CASSLYSTDTQYF
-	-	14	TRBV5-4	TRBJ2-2	TGTGCCAGCAGCTTGGCCCTTAGCGCCGGGGAGCTGTTTTTT	CASSLALSAGELFF
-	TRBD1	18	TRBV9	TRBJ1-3	TGTGCCAGCAGCACCTACAGGGGGGCCCTTTCCACTGGAAACACCATATATTTT	CASSTYRGALSTGNTIYF
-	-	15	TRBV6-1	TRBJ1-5	TGTGCCAGCAGTTCCCGGACAGACCCCAATCAGCCCCAGCATTTT	CASSSRTDPNQPQHF
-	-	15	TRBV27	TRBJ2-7	TGTGCCAGCAGTAACCCCGGGACTTACTCCTACGAGCAGTACTTC	CASSNPGTYSYEQYF
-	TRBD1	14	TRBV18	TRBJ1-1	TGTGCCAGCTCACCACTTACAGGGGACACTGAAGCTTTCTTT	CASSPLTGDTEAFF
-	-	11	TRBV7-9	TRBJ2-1	TGTGCCAGCAGTTCCGAGGGGCTGGAGTTCTTC	CASSSEGLEFF
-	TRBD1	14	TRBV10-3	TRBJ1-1	TGTGCCATCAGCAGGACAGGGAAATTGACTGAAGCTTTCTTT	CAISRTGKLTEAFF
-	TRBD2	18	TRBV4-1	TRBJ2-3	TGCGCCAGCAGCCAAGCGGCCGGGACTAGCGGGGTAGCGGATACGCAGTATTTT	CASSQAAGTSGVADTQYF
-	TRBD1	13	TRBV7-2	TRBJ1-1	TGTGCCAGCAGCTCGCAGGGGGACACTGAAGCTTTCTTT	CASSSQGDTEAFF
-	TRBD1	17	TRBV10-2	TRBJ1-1	TGCGCCAGCAGGAGGACAGGGGTAGGAGTCTTGAACACTGAAGCTTTCTTT	CASRRTGVGVLNTEAFF
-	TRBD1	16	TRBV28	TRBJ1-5	TGTGCCAGCACAGGGACAGGGGGTTATAGCAATCAGCCCCAGCATTTT	CASTGTGGYSNQPQHF
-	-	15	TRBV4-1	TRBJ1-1	TGCGCCAGCAGCCAAGAAATGGGAGTGAACACTGAAGCTTTCTTT	CASSQEMGVNTEAFF